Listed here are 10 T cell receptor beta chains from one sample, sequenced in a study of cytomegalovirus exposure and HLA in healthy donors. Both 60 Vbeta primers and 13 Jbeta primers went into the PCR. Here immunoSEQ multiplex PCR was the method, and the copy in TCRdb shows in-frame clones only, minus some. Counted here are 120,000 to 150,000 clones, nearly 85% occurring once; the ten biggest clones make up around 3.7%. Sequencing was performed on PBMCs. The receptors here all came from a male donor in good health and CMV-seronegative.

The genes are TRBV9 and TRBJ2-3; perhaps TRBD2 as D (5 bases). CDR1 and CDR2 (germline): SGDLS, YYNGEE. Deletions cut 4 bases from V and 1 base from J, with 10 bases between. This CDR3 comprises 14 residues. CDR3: CASSPGVGTDTQYF. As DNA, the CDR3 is TGTGCCAGCAGCCCCGGGGTAGGCACAGATACGCAGTATTTT.

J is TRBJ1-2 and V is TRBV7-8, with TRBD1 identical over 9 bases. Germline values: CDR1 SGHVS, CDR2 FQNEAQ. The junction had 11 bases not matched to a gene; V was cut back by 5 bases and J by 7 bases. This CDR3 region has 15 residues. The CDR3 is CASSTSDRGGVGYTF. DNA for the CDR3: TGTGCCAGCAGCACAAGCGACAGGGGGGGAGTTGGCTACACCTTC.

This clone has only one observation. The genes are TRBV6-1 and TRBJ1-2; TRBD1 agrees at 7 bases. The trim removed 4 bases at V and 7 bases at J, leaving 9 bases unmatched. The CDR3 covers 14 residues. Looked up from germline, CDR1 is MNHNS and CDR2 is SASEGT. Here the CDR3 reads CASSGGQFYGGYTF. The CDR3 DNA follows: TGTGCCAGCAGTGGGGGACAGTTCTATGGTGGCTACACCTTC.

This CDR3 reads CASSLSDLKGNEQFF. CDR3 nucleotides: TGTGCCAGCTCACTGTCCGACCTCAAGGGGAATGAGCAGTTCTTC. The V gene is TRBV18, the J gene TRBJ2-1, with TRBD1 as a possible D gene (5 bases). Trimming left V 4 bases short and J 7 bases short, with 17 bases between. The germline V gene has CDR1 KGHSH and CDR2 LQKENI. CDR3 size: 15 residues.

This chain's CDR3 is CASSQRPGQGINYGYTF. The CDR3 coding sequence is TGTGCCAGCAGCCAAAGGCCTGGACAGGGGATTAACTATGGCTACACCTTC. This chain joins TRBV14 and TRBJ1-2; 9 bases align to TRBD1. V shed 2 bases, J shed 1 base, and the junction held 8 bases outside the gene matches. The germline V gene has CDR1 SGHDN and CDR2 FVKESK. The CDR3 has 17 amino acids.

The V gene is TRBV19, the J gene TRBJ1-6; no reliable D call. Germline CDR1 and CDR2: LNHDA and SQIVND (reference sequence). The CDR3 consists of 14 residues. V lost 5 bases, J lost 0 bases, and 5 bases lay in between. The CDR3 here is CASSFSSYNSPLHF. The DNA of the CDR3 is TGTGCCAGTAGTTTCAGCTCCTATAATTCACCCCTCCACTTT. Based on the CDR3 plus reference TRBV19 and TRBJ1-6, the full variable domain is DGGITQSPKYLFRKEGQNVTLSCEQNLNHDAMYWYRQDPGQGLRLIYYSQIVNDFQKGDIAEGYSVSREKKESFPLTVTSAQKNPTAFYLCASSFSSYNSPLHFGNGTRLTVT.

The CDR3 sequence: CAWSVTGGDGYTF. The CDR3 bases are TGTGCCTGGAGTGTAACGGGGGGGGATGGCTACACCTTC. V is TRBV30 and J is TRBJ1-2, with a weak D call TRBD1 (5 bases). The V end was cut by 0 bases, the J end by 6 bases, with 11 bases between. From germline, CDR1 is GTSNPN and CDR2 SVGIG (reference sequence). This CDR3 is built from 13 residues.

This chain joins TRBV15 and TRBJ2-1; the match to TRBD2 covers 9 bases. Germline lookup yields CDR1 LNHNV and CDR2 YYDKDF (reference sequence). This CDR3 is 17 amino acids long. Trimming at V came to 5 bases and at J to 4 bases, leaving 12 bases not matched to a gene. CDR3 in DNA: TGTGCCACCAGCGGATTCCGGGCGGGAGGGGGATACAATGAGCAGTTCTTC. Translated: CATSGFRAGGGYNEQFF. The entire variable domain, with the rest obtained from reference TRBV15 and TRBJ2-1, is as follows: DAMVIQNPRYQVTQFGKPVTLSCSQTLNHNVMYWYQQKSSQAPKLLFHYYDKDFNNEADTPDNFQSRRPNTSFCFLDIRSPGLGDTAMYLCATSGFRAGGGYNEQFFGPGTRLTVL.

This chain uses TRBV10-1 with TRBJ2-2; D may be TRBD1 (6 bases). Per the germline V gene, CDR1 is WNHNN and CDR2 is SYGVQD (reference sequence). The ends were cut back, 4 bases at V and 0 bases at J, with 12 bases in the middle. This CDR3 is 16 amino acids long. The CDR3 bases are TGCGCCAGCAGTGGGCCCAGGGGCGCGAACACCGGGGAGCTGTTTTTT. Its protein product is CASSGPRGANTGELFF.

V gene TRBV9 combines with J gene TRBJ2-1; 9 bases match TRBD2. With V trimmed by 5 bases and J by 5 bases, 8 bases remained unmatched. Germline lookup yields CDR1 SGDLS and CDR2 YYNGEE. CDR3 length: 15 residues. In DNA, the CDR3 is TGTGCCAGCAGTATAGCGGGAGTCAGTCACAATGAGCAGTTCTTC. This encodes CASSIAGVSHNEQFF. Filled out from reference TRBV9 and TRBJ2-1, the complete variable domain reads DSGVTQTPKHLITATGQRVTLRCSPRSGDLSVYWYQQSLDQGLQFLIQYYNGEERAKGNILERFSAQQFPDLHSELNLSSLELGDSALYFCASSIAGVSHNEQFFGPGTRLTVL.